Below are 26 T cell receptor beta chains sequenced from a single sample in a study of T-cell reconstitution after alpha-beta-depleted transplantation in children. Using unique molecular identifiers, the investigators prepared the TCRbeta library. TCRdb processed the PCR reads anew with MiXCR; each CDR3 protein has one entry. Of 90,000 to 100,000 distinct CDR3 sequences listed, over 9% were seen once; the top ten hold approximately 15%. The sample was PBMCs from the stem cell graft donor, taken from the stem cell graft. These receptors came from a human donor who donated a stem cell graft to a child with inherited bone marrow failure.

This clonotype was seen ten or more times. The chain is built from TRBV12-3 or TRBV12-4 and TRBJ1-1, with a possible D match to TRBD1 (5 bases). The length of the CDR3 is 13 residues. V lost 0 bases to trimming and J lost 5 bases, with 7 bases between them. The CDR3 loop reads CASSLARGTEAFF. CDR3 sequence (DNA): TGTGCCAGCAGTTTAGCGAGGGGTACTGAAGCTTTCTTT.

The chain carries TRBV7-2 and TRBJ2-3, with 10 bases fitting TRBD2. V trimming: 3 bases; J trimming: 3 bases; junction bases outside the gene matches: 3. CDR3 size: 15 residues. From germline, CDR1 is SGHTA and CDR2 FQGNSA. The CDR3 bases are TGTGCCAGCAGCTTTCCGGGACTAGCGACAGATACGCAGTATTTT. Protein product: CASSFPGLATDTQYF. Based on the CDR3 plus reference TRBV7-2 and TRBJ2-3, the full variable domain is GAGVSQSPSNKVTEKGKDVELRCDPISGHTALYWYRQSLGQGLEFLIYFQGNSAPDKSGLPSDRFSAERTGGSVSTLTIQRTQQEDSAVYLCASSFPGLATDTQYFGPGTRLTVL.

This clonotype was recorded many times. CDR3: CASRYQGANTGELFF. CDR3 DNA sequence: TGCGCCAGCAGATATCAGGGGGCGAACACCGGGGAGCTGTTTTTT. The rearrangement joins TRBV5-1 to TRBJ2-2, with 7 bases lining up with TRBD1. Per germline, CDR1 SGHRS and CDR2 YFSETQ. V was clipped by 5 bases and J by 0 bases; unmatched bases: 4. The CDR3 sequence is 15 residues long.

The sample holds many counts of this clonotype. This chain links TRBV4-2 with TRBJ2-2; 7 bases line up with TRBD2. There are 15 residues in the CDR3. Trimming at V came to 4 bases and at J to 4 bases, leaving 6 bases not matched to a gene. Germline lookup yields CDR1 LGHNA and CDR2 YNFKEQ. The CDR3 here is CASSLRTSSTGELFF. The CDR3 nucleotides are TGTGCCAGCAGCCTCCGGACTAGTAGCACCGGGGAGCTGTTTTTT.

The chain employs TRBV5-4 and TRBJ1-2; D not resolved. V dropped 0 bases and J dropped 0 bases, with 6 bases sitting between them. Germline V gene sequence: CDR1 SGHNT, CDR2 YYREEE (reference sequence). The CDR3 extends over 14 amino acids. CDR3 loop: CASSLGGANYGYTF. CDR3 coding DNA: TGTGCCAGCAGCTTGGGGGGAGCTAACTATGGCTACACCTTC.

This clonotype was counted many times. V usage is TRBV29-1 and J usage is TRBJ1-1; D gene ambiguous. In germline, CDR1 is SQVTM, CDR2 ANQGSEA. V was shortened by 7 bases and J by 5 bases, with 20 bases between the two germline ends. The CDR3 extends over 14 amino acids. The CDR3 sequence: CSALKPDPWTEAFF. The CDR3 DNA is TGCAGCGCCTTGAAACCTGACCCCTGGACTGAAGCTTTCTTT.

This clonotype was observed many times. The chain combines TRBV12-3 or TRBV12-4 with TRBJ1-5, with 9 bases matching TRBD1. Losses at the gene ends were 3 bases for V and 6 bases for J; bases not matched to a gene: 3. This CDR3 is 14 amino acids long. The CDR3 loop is CASSLGQGPQPQHF. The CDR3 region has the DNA TGTGCCAGCAGTTTGGGACAGGGCCCTCAGCCCCAGCATTTT.

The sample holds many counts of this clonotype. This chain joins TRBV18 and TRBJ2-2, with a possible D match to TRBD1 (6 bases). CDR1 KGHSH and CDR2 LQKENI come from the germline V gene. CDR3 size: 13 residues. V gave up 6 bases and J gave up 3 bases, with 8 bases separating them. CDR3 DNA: TGTGCCAGCTCGGACAGATACACCGGGGAGCTGTTTTTT. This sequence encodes CASSDRYTGELFF.

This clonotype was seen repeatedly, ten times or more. The CDR3, as DNA: TGTGCCAACAGGCCCACCTACGAGCAGTACTTC. This gives the protein CANRPTYEQYF. The V gene is TRBV7-2, the J gene TRBJ2-7; tentative D call: TRBD1 (5 bases). The CDR3 loop spans 11 amino acids. In germline, CDR1 is SGHTA, CDR2 FQGNSA. V lost 10 bases to trimming and J lost 2 bases, with 9 bases between them. The variable domain in full, with the rest retrieved from reference TRBV7-2 and TRBJ2-7, is GAGVSQSPSNKVTEKGKDVELRCDPISGHTALYWYRQSLGQGLEFLIYFQGNSAPDKSGLPSDRFSAERTGGSVSTLTIQRTQQEDSAVYLCANRPTYEQYFGPGTRLTVT.

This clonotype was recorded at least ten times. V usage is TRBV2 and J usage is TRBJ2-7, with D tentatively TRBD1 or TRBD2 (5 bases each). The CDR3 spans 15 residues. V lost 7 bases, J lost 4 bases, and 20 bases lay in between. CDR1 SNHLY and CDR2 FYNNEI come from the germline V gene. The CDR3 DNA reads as TGTGCCAGCACCCCTGGACCGGGACCCCTTTACGAGCAGTACTTC. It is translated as CASTPGPGPLYEQYF.

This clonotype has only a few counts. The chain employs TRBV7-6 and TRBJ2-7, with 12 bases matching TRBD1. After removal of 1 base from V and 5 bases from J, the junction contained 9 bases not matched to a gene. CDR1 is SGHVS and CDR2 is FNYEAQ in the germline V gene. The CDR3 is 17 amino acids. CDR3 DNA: TGTGCCAGCAGCTTAGGTGTCCTGGGACAGGGGGCTAACGAGCAGTACTTC. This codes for CASSLGVLGQGANEQYF.

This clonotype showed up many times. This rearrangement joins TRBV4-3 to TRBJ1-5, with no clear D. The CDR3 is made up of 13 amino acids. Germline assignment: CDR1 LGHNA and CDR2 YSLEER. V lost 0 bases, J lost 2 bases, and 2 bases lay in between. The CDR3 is CASSQDRNQPQHF. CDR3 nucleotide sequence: TGCGCCAGCAGCCAAGATCGCAATCAGCCCCAGCATTTT.

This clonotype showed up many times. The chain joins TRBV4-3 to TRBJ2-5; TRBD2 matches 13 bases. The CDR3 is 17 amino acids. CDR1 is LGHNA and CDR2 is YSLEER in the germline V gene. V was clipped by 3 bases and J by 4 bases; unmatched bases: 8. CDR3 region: CASSQEWTSGSRETQYF. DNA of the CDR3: TGCGCCAGCAGCCAGGAGTGGACTAGCGGGAGTAGAGAGACCCAGTACTTC.

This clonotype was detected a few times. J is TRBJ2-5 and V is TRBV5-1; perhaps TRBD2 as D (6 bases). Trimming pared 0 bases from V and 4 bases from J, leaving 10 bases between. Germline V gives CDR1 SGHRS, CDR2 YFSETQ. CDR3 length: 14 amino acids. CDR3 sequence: CASSLASGVETQYF. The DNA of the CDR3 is TGCGCCAGCAGCTTGGCCTCGGGAGTAGAGACCCAGTACTTC.

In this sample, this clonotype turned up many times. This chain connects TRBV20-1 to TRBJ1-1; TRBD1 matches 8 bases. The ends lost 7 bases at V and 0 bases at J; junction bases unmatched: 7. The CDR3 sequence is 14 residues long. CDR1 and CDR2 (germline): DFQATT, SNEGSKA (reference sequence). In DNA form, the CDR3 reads TGCAGTGGGCCAGGGGGCTTGTTGAACACTGAAGCTTTCTTT. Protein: CSGPGGLLNTEAFF.

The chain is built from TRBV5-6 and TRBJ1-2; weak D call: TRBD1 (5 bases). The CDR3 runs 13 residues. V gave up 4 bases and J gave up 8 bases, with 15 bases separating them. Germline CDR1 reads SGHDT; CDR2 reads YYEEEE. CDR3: CASSPVDTRGYTF. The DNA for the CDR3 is TGTGCCAGCAGCCCTGTGGACACTAGGGGCTACACCTTC.

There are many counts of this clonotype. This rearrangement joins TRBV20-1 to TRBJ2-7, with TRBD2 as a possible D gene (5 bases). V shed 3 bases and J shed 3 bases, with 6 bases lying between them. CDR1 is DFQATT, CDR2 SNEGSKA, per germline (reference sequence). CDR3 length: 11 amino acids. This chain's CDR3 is CSASGNYEQYF. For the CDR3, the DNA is TGCAGTGCTAGCGGGAACTACGAGCAGTACTTC.

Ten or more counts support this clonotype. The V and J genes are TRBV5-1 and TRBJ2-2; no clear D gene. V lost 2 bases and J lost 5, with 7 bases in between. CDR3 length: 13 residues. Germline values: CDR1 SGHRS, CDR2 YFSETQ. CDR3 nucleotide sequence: TGCGCCAGCAGCTTTGAGAAAACCGGGGAGCTGTTTTTT. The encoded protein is CASSFEKTGELFF.

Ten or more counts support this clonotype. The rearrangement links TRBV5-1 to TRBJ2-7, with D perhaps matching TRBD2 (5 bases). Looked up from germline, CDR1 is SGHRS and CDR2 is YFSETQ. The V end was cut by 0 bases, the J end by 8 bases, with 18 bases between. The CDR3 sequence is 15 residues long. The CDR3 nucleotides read TGCGCCAGCAGCTTGGAGAGAGCCGGACTTGAGAAGCAGTACTTC. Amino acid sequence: CASSLERAGLEKQYF.

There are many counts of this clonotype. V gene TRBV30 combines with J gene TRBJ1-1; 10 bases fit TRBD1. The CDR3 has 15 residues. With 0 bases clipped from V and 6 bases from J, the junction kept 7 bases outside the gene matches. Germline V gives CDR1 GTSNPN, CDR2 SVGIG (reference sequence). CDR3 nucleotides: TGTGCCTGGAGTGTAATGGGACAGGGGAGAGCTGAAGCTTTCTTT. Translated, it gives CAWSVMGQGRAEAFF.

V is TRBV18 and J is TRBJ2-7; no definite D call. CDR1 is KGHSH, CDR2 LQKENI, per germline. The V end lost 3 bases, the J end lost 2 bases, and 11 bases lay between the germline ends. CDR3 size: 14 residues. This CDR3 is CASSPRASTYEQYF. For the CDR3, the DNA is TGTGCCAGCTCACCCCGGGCCTCTACCTACGAGCAGTACTTC.

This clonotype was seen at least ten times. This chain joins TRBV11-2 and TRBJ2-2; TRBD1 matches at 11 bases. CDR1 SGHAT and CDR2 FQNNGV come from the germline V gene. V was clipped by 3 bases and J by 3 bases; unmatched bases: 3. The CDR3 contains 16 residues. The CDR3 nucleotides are TGTGCCAGCAGCTTCGGACAGGGGGCAGACACCGGGGAGCTGTTTTTT. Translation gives CASSFGQGADTGELFF. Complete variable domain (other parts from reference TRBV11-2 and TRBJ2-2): EAGVAQSPRYKIIEKRQSVAFWCNPISGHATLYWYQQILGQGPKLLIQFQNNGVVDDSQLPKDRFSAERLKGVDSTLKIQPAKLEDSAVYLCASSFGQGADTGELFFGEGSRLTVL.

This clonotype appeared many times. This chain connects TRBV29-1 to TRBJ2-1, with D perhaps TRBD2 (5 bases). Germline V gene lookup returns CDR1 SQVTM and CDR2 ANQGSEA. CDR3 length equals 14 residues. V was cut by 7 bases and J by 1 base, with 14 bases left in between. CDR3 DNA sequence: TGCAGCGCTGAGGGCCTTGGGTCCTACAATGAGCAGTTCTTC. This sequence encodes CSAEGLGSYNEQFF.

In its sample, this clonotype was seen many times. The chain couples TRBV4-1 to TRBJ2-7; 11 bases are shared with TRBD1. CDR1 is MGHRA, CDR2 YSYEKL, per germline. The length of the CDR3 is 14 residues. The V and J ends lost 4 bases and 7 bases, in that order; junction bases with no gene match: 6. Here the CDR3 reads CASSLTDRGHEQYF. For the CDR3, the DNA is TGCGCCAGCAGCCTCACGGACAGGGGGCATGAGCAGTACTTC.

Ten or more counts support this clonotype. The CDR3 protein is CASSKVIRSTYEQYF. CDR3 in DNA: TGTGCCAGCAGCAAAGTGATTCGGTCAACCTACGAGCAGTACTTC. This chain links TRBV21-1 with TRBJ2-7. TRBV21-1 is annotated as a pseudogene. There are 15 residues in the CDR3.

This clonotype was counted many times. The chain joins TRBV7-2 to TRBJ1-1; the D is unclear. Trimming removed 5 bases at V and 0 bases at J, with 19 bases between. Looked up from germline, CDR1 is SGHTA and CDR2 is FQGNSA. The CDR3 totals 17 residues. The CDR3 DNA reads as TGTGCCAGCAGCCCTCGAGGTAGAGGACCAGTGAACACTGAAGCTTTCTTT. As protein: CASSPRGRGPVNTEAFF.